The clone carrying this T cell receptor (beta chain) showed up just a few times. These data belong to a study of blood T cell repertoires in COVID-19. Germline-derived CDR1 and CDR2 are SGHAT and FQNNGV. V was clipped by 4 bases and J by 8 bases, with 18 bases between them. This CDR3 has 15 amino acids. Original handling: Amplified reference gene primers provided the basis for estimating nucleated cell counts. Using immunoSEQ multiplex PCR, the repertoire was profiled, and TCRdb retains in-frame clones only, with some absent. The DNA gave D and trimming, while V, J and clone size come from that table. The table has around 310,000 clones, 88% seen once; the top ten hold about 5%.

The chain recombines TRBV11-2 with TRBJ1-5; D remains ambiguous. The sequence came from a man aged 25 to 40 who had recovered from COVID-19. Sequenced material: PBMCs or T cells enriched from blood (not recorded which). CDR3 in DNA: TGTGCCAGCAGCTACCGTGGAGAGGGTAATGAGCCCCAGCATTTT. It codes for CASSYRGEGNEPQHF.